Sequencing of this TCR beta chain was carried out in a study of blood T cells in healthy people across ages. Whole-study results and caveats: The lack of PBMC sorting stopped any conclusive naive versus antigen-experienced comparison.

The J segment lost 6 bases and the V segment lost 6 bases, leaving 8 bases of the junction unmatched. The CDR3 extends over 14 amino acids. Germline CDR1 is SGHTA and CDR2 is FQGNSA. Turning to this clonotype: Its target is not known.

A J-beta primer mix and a sample-barcoded 5' primer were used in a second PCR of roughly 7 to 12 cycles. A single record per CDR3 protein comes from TCRdb applying MiXCR to the 5' RACE reads. The table shows 1.5 million to 2 million distinct CDR3 sequences, with 25% to 30% occurring only once. The draw of peripheral blood yielded approximately 10 milliliters from each donor. Material: blood. V gene TRBV7-2 combines with J gene TRBJ1-2; 9 bases match TRBD1. The TCR originated in a woman in her 30s in good health. CDR3 loop: CASRSTGGVDGYTF. The DNA for the CDR3 is TGTGCCAGCAGAAGTACAGGGGGCGTGGATGGCTACACCTTC.